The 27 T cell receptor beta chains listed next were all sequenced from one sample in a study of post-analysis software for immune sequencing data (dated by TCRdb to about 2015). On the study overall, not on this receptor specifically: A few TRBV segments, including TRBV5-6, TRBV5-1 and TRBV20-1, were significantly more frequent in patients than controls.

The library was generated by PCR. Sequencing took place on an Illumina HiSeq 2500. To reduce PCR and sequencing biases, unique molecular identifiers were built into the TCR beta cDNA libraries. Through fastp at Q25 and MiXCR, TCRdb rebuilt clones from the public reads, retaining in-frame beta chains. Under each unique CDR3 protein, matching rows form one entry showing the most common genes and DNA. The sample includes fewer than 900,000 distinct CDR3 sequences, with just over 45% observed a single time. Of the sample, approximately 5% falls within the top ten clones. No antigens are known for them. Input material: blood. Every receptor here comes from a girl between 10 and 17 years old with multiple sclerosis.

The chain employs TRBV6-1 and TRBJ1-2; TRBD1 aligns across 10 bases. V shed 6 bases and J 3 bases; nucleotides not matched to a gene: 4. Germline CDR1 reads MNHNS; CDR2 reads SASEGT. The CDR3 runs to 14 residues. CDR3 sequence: CASRPGTGDYGYTF. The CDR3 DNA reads TGTGCCAGCAGACCCGGGACAGGGGACTATGGCTACACCTTC.

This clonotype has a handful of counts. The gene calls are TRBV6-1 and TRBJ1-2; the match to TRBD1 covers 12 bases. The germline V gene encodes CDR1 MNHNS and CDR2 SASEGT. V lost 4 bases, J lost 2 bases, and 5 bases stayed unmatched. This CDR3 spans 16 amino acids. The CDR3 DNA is TGTGCCAGCAGTGGGGGACAGGGGGCGCTGAACTATGGCTACACCTTC. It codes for CASSGGQGALNYGYTF.

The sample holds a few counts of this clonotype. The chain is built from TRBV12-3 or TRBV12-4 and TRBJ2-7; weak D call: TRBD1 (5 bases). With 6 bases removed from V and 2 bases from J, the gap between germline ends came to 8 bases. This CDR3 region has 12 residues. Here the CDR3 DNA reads TGTGCCAGCAGGGACACCGCCTACGAGCAGTACTTC. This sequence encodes CASRDTAYEQYF.

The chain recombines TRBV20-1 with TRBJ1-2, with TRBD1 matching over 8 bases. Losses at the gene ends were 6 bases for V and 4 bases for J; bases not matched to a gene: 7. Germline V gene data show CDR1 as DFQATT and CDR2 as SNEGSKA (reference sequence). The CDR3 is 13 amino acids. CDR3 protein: CSAHEGTGYGYTF. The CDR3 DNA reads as TGCAGTGCCCACGAAGGGACAGGCTATGGCTACACCTTC.

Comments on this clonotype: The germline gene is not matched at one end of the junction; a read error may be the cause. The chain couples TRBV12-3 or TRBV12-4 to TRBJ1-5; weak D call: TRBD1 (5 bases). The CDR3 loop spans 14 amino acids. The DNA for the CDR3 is TGTGCCAGCAGCTTAGGGCGGGGCTATCAGCCCCAGCATTTT. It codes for CASSLGRGYQPQHF.

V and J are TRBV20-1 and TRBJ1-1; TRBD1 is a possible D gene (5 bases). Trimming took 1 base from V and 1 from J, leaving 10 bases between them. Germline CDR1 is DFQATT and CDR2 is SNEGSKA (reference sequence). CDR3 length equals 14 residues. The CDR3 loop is CSARGHRGNTEAFF. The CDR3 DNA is TGCAGTGCTAGAGGACATAGGGGGAACACTGAAGCTTTCTTT.

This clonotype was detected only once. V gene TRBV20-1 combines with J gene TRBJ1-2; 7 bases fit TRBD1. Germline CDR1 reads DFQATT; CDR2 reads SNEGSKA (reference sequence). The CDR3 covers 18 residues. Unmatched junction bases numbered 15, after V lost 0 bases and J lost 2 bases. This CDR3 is CSARDLLKGDSANYGYTF. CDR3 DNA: TGCAGTGCTAGAGATCTTTTAAAGGGGGACAGCGCCAACTATGGCTACACCTTC.

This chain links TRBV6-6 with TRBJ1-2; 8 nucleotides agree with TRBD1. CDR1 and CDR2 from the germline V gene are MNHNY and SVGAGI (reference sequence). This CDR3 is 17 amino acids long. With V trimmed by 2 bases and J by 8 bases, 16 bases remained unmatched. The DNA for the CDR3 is TGTGCCAGCAGTTACCCTCTAACGATACAGGGGGAGGAGGGCTACACCTTC. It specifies CASSYPLTIQGEEGYTF.

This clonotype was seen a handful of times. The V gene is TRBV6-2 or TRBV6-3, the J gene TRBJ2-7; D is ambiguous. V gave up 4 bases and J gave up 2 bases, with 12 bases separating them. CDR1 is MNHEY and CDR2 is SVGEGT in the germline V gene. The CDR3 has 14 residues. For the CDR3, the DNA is TGTGCCAGCAGTTCGGATAGTTGGACCTACGAGCAGTACTTC. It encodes CASSSDSWTYEQYF.

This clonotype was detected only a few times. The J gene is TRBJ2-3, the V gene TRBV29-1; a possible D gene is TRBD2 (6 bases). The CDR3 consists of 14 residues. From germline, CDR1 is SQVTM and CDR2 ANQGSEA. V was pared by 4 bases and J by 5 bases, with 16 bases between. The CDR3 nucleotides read TGCAGCGTTGTCAAACTAGCACGGCGAGATACGCAGTATTTT. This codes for CSVVKLARRDTQYF.

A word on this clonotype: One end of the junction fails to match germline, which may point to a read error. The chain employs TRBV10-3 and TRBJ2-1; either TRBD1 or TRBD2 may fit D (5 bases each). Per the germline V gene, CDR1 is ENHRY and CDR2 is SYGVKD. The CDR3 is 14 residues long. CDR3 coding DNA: TGTGCCATCAGTAGGGACGGGACCTACAATGAGCGGTTCTTC. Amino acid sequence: CAISRDGTYNERFF.

CDR3 residues: CASTDEGTKETQYF. For the CDR3, the DNA is TGTGCCAGCACCGACGAAGGGACGAAAGAGACCCAGTACTTC. This chain connects TRBV28 to TRBJ2-5; D is tentatively TRBD1 or TRBD2 (5 bases each). The CDR3 sequence is 14 residues long. CDR1 is MDHEN, CDR2 SYDVKM, per germline. V was shortened by 7 bases and J by 3 bases, with 15 bases between the two germline ends.

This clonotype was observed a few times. CDR3 DNA: TGTGCCAGCAACAAACCCGGAGGGGCCAATGAGCAGTTCTTC. Its translation: CASNKPGGANEQFF. The chain links TRBV6-5 to TRBJ2-1, with a possible D match to TRBD2 (6 bases). Germline V gene lookup returns CDR1 MNHEY and CDR2 SVGAGI. Trimming took off 7 bases at V and 6 bases at J, with 16 bases between the two ends. This CDR3 is 14 amino acids long.

The CDR3 DNA reads TGTGCCAGCAGTTTGACCCAACTAGCAACCCCAATCGCCTACAATGAGCAGTTCTTC. It specifies CASSLTQLATPIAYNEQFF. The rearrangement uses TRBV6-5 and TRBJ2-1; D possibly corresponds to TRBD2 (6 bases). CDR3 length: 19 residues. Germline assignment: CDR1 MNHEY and CDR2 SVGAGI. V was clipped by 4 bases and J by 2 bases, with 24 bases between them.

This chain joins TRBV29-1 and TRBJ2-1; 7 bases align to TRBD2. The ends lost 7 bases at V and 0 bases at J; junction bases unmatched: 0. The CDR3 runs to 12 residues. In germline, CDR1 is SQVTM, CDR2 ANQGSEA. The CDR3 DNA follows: TGCAGCGAGCGGGGCTCCTACAATGAGCAGTTCTTC. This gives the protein CSERGSYNEQFF.

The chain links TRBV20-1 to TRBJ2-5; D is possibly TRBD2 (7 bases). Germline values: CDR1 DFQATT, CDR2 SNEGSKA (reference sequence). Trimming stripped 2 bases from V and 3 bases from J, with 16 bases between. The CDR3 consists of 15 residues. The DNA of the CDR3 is TGCAGTGCTAGAAAGGGGGGGGCAGGGGAAGAGACCCAGTACTTC. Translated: CSARKGGAGEETQYF.

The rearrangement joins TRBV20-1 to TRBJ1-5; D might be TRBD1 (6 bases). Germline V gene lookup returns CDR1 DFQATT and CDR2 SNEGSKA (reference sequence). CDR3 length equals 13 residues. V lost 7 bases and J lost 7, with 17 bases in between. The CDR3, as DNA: TGCAGTGGCTCGAGCGGGGGCGGGCAGCCCCAGCATTTT. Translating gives CSGSSGGGQPQHF.

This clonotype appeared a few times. CDR3 sequence reads: CASSPRAGHSGANVLTF. The CDR3 coding sequence is TGTGCCAGCAGTCCCCGCGCAGGTCACTCTGGGGCCAACGTCCTGACTTTC. V is TRBV12-3 or TRBV12-4 and J is TRBJ2-6; D remains unclear. Trimming left V 5 bases short and J 0 bases short, with 14 bases between. This CDR3 region has 17 residues.

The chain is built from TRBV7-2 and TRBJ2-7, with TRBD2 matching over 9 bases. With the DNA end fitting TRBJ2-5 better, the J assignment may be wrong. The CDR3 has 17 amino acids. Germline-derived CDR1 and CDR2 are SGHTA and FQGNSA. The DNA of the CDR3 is TGTGCCAGCCTGGTCTTAGCGGGAGTAGTTTGGGGAGAGACCCAGTACTTC. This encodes CASLVLAGVVWGETQYF.

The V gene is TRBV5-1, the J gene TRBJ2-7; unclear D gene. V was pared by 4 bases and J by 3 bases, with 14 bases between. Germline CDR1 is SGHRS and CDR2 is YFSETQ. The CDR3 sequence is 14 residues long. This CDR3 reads CASSPDVPNYEQYF. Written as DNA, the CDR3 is TGCGCCAGCAGCCCCGACGTCCCGAACTACGAGCAGTACTTC.

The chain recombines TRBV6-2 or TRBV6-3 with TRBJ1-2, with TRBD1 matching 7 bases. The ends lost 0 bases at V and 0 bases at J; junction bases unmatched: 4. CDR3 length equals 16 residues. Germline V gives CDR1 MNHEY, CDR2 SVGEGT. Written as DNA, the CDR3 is TGTGCCAGCAGTTACTCGATGGGGACAGCTAACTATGGCTACACCTTC. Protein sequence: CASSYSMGTANYGYTF.

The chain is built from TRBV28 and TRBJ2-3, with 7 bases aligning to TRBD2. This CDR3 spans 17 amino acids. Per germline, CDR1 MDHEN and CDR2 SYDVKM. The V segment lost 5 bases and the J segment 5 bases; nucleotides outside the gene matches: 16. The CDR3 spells CASSRPSVREYQDTQYF. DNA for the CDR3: TGTGCCAGCAGTCGACCCAGCGTGCGGGAGTATCAAGATACGCAGTATTTT.

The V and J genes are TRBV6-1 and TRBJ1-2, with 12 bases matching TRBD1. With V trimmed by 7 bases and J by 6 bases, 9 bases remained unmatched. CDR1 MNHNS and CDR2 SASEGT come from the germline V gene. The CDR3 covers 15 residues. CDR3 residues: CASTYSRDRGHGYTF. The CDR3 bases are TGTGCCAGCACCTATTCTCGGGACAGGGGGCATGGCTACACCTTC.

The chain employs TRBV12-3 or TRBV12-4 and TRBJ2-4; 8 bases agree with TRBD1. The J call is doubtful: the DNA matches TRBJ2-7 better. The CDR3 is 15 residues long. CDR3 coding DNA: TGTGCCAGCAACCCTCCCGGGACAGGTATGGACGAGCAGTACTTC. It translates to CASNPPGTGMDEQYF.

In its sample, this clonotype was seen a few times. CDR3 residues: CSVGSTSTDTQYF. In nucleotides, the CDR3 is TGCAGCGTCGGGTCGACTAGCACAGATACGCAGTATTTT. This rearrangement joins TRBV29-1 to TRBJ2-3; D is uncertain. This CDR3 comprises 13 residues. The V gene lost 6 bases and the J gene lost 0 bases, with 10 bases spanning the gap. The V gene's germline CDR1 is SQVTM and CDR2 ANQGSEA.

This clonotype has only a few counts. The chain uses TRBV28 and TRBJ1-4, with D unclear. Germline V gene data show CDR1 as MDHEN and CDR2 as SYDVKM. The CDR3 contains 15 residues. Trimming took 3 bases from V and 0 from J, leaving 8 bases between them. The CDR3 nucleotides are TGTGCCAGCAGTTTCGACGGCCCAACTAATGAAAAACTGTTTTTT. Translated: CASSFDGPTNEKLFF. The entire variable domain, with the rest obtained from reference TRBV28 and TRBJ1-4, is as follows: DVKVTQSSRYLVKRTGEKVFLECVQDMDHENMFWYRQDPGLGLRLIYFSYDVKMKEKGDIPEGYSVSREKKERFSLILESASTNQTSMYLCASSFDGPTNEKLFFGSGTQLSVL.

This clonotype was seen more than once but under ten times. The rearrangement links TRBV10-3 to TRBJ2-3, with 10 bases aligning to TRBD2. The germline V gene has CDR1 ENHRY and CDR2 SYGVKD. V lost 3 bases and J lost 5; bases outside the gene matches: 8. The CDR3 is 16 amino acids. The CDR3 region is CAISEGLAGVKDTQYF. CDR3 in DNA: TGTGCCATCAGTGAAGGGCTAGCGGGAGTAAAAGATACGCAGTATTTT.